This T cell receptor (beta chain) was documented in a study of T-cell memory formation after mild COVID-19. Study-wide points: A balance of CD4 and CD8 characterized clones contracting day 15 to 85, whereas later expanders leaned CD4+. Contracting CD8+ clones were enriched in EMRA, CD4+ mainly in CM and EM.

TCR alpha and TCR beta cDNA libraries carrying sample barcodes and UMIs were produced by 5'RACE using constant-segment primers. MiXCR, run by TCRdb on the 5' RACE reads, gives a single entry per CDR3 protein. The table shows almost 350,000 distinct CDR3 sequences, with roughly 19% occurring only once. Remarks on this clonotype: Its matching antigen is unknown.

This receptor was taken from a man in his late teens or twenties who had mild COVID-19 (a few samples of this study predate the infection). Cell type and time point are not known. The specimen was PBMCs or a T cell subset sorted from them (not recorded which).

The CDR3 spells CASSFLDRENSPLHF. CDR3 sequence (DNA): TGCGCCAGCAGCTTTCTGGACCGCGAAAATTCACCCCTCCACTTT. The chain couples TRBV5-1 to TRBJ1-6; D call uncertain. The CDR3 consists of 15 residues. The V end lost 2 bases, the J end lost 7 bases, and 13 bases lay between the germline ends. Germline V gives CDR1 SGHRS, CDR2 YFSETQ.